This T cell receptor (beta chain) was identified during a study of blood T cell repertoires in COVID-19. On the study more broadly: Whether acute or convalescent, the COVID-19 samples came from the United States, Italy and Spain. PBMCs, B-cell-depleted T cells, or T cells were the source of the cDNA or gDNA that made up the material.

Trimming at V came to 4 bases and at J to 6 bases, leaving 12 bases not matched to a gene. The germline gives CDR1 GTSNPN, CDR2 SVGIG (reference sequence). The CDR3 is made up of 14 amino acids. Original processing notes: By means of reference gene primer amplification, nucleated cell counts were estimated. Profiling relied on immunoSEQ multiplex PCR, and the TCRdb table lists in-frame clones only, not all of them. V and J calls and clone size are copied from that table; D and trimming were computed from the DNA. The sample records around 80,000 clones, about 85% being singletons. This TCR was sampled from a human donor in a cohort sampled during active COVID-19. The V call is TRBV30, the J call TRBJ2-7; the match to TRBD1 covers 7 bases. The source material was peripheral blood. The CDR3 is CAWTPPGQGVEQYF. CDR3 sequence (DNA): TGTGCCTGGACCCCCCCCGGGCAGGGGGTCGAGCAGTACTTC.